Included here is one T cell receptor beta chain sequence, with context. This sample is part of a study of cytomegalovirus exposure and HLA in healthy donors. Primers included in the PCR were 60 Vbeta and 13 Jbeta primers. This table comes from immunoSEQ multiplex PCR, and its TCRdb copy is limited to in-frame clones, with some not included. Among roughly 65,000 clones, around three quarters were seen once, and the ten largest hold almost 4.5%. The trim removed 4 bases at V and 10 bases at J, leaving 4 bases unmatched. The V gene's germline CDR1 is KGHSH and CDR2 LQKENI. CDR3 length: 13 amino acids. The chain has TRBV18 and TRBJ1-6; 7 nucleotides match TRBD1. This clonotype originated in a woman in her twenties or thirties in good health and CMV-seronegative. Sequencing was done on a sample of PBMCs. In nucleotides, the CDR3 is TGTGCCAGCTCACGGGACAGCCAATCACCCCTCCACTTT. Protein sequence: CASSRDSQSPLHF.